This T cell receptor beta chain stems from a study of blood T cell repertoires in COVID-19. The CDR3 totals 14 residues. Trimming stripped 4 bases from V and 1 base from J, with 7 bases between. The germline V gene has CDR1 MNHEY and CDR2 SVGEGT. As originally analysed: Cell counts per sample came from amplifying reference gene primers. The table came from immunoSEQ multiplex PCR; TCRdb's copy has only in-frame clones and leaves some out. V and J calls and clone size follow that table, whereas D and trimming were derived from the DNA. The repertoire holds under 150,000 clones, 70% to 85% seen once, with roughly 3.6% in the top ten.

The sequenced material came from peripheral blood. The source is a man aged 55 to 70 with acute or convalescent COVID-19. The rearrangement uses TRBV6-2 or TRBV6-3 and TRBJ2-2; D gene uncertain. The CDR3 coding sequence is TGTGCCAGCAGTTTAAACGGGAACACCGGGGAGCTGTTTTTT. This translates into CASSLNGNTGELFF.